This T cell receptor beta chain is drawn from a study of cytomegalovirus exposure and HLA in healthy donors. This CDR3 has 15 amino acids. Between the trimmed V and J ends, which lost 1 base and 4 bases, there was a span of 13 bases. CDR1 SGHAT and CDR2 FQNNGV come from the germline V gene. Produced via immunoSEQ multiplex PCR; TCRdb's table is partial and in-frame only. The table records 150,000 to 200,000 clones, approximately 96% of them present only once. This clone was recorded only once. This receptor was taken from a woman between 18 and 29 years old in good health and CMV-seronegative. The specimen sequenced was PBMCs. J is TRBJ2-5 and V is TRBV11-2, with D unclear. CDR3 nucleotide sequence: TGTGCCAGCAGCTTAGTTCGAGGTCTCACAGAGACCCAGTACTTC. Protein: CASSLVRGLTETQYF.